These 15 T cell receptor beta chains were sequenced from one sample in a study of cytomegalovirus exposure and HLA in healthy donors. The PCR used 60 Vbeta and 13 Jbeta primers. Sequencing was performed with immunoSEQ multiplex PCR; in TCRdb, only in-frame clones are kept and a portion is missing. The repertoire holds about 90,000 clones, with roughly 83% as singletons. The specimen was PBMCs. The receptors were sampled from a man aged 18-30 years in good health and CMV-seronegative.

This clone has only a few counts. This sequence joins TRBV6-5 and TRBJ2-3; 10 nucleotides match TRBD1. This CDR3 spans 16 amino acids. From germline, CDR1 is MNHEY and CDR2 SVGAGI. Germline trimming cut 3 bases from V and 3 bases from J; bases unmatched to any gene: 6. CDR3: CASSYSPGQGTDTQYF. CDR3 in DNA: TGTGCCAGCAGTTATTCCCCGGGACAGGGGACAGATACGCAGTATTTT.

The rearrangement uses TRBV29-1 and TRBJ2-1, with 7 bases that match TRBD1. The germline CDR1 and CDR2 sequences are SQVTM and ANQGSEA. This CDR3 is built from 12 residues. After removal of 8 bases from V and 6 bases from J, the junction contained 7 bases not matched to a gene. This chain's CDR3 is CSTGVGGNEQFF. Here the CDR3 DNA reads TGCAGCACAGGGGTAGGGGGCAATGAGCAGTTCTTC.

The rearrangement links TRBV6-1 to TRBJ1-2; tentative D call: TRBD1 (5 bases). The V end lost 0 bases, the J end lost 4 bases, and 12 bases lay between the germline ends. This CDR3 is 15 amino acids long. Germline values: CDR1 MNHNS, CDR2 SASEGT. CDR3 sequence (DNA): TGTGCCAGCAGTGAAGCCGGGGGTTGGGGCTATGGCTACACCTTC. Encoded protein: CASSEAGGWGYGYTF.

This clone was found a few times. The chain carries TRBV2 and TRBJ2-3; possibly TRBD2 for D (5 bases). With 1 base removed from V and 0 bases from J, the gap between germline ends came to 23 bases. The CDR3 covers 20 residues. The germline CDR1 and CDR2 sequences are SNHLY and FYNNEI. CDR3: CASSEGRERIQRRSTDTQYF. The CDR3 DNA is TGTGCCAGCAGTGAAGGACGCGAAAGAATCCAGCGGAGAAGCACAGATACGCAGTATTTT.

The V gene is TRBV4-1, the J gene TRBJ2-7; the match to TRBD2 covers 10 bases. This CDR3 comprises 15 residues. J was trimmed by 3 bases and V by 2 bases; bases with no gene match: 4. Germline V gene sequence: CDR1 MGHRA, CDR2 YSYEKL. CDR3 protein: CASSQRTSGVYEQYF. The CDR3 bases are TGCGCCAGCAGCCAACGGACTAGCGGAGTCTACGAGCAGTACTTC.

This chain connects TRBV28 to TRBJ1-6; TRBD1 matches at 9 bases. The CDR3 runs to 16 residues. The junction had 12 bases not matched to a gene; V was cut back by 7 bases and J by 8 bases. Germline V gene lookup returns CDR1 MDHEN and CDR2 SYDVKM. CDR3 protein: CASTPIRDRVDSPLHF. Written as DNA, the CDR3 is TGTGCCAGCACCCCGATCCGGGACAGGGTGGATTCACCCCTCCACTTT.

The chain uses TRBV28 and TRBJ2-1, with D perhaps matching TRBD2 (5 bases). The CDR3 spans 13 residues. CDR1 is MDHEN, CDR2 SYDVKM, per germline. The V end was cut by 6 bases, the J end by 4 bases, with 10 bases between. The chain's CDR3 is CASSGNRYNEQFF. The CDR3 bases are TGTGCCAGCAGCGGGAATAGGTACAATGAGCAGTTCTTC.

The gene calls are TRBV7-9 and TRBJ2-1, with 9 bases matching TRBD2. Germline CDR1 is SEHNR and CDR2 is FQNEAQ (reference sequence). CDR3 length: 15 amino acids. V gave up 7 bases and J gave up 2 bases; unmatched junction bases: 6. In DNA form, the CDR3 reads TGTGCCAGCACCATTAGCGGGAGTCCCTACAATGAGCAGTTCTTC. It encodes CASTISGSPYNEQFF.

The chain has TRBV28 and TRBJ2-2; weak D call: TRBD1 (5 bases). Germline lookup yields CDR1 MDHEN and CDR2 SYDVKM. The CDR3 totals 16 residues. The germline V and J ends were trimmed by 7 bases and 4 bases, with 19 bases remaining between them. CDR3 loop: CASKRGASITTGELFF. DNA of the CDR3: TGTGCCAGCAAACGTGGGGCTAGTATAACCACCGGGGAGCTGTTTTTT.

V usage is TRBV27 and J usage is TRBJ2-2; 9 bases are shared with TRBD2. CDR3 length: 16 residues. The trim removed 4 bases at V and 6 bases at J, leaving 9 bases unmatched. Germline values: CDR1 MNHEY, CDR2 SMNVEV (reference sequence). The CDR3 loop is CASSSSGIQGAGELFF. As DNA, the CDR3 is TGTGCCAGCAGTTCTAGCGGGATACAAGGGGCCGGGGAGCTGTTTTTT.

This rearrangement joins TRBV5-1 to TRBJ2-7; D unclear. The CDR3 length is 13 residues. CDR1 SGHRS and CDR2 YFSETQ come from the germline V gene. Trimming cost V 2 bases and J 4 bases, with 10 bases left between them. The CDR3 DNA reads TGCGCCAGCAGCTTTGGAGTTTTATACGAGCAGTACTTC. Amino acid sequence: CASSFGVLYEQYF.

This chain uses TRBV7-2 with TRBJ2-1; D perhaps matches TRBD2 (5 bases). V lost 0 bases to trimming and J lost 0 bases, with 9 bases between them. CDR3 size: 16 residues. Looked up from germline, CDR1 is SGHTA and CDR2 is FQGNSA. CDR3: CASSLAGALSYNEQFF. DNA of the CDR3: TGTGCCAGCAGCTTAGCGGGAGCCCTCTCCTACAATGAGCAGTTCTTC. Full variable domain (rest looked up from reference TRBV7-2 and TRBJ2-1): GAGVSQSPSNKVTEKGKDVELRCDPISGHTALYWYRQSLGQGLEFLIYFQGNSAPDKSGLPSDRFSAERTGGSVSTLTIQRTQQEDSAVYLCASSLAGALSYNEQFFGPGTRLTVL.

The genes are TRBV9 and TRBJ1-2; TRBD1 might be the D (5 bases). Germline values: CDR1 SGDLS, CDR2 YYNGEE. V gave up 3 bases and J gave up 10 bases, with 10 bases separating them. There are 11 residues in the CDR3. Here the CDR3 DNA reads TGTGCCAGCAGCGAGGGGATAGACTACACCTTC. Its translation: CASSEGIDYTF. Complete variable domain (other parts from reference TRBV9 and TRBJ1-2): DSGVTQTPKHLITATGQRVTLRCSPRSGDLSVYWYQQSLDQGLQFLIQYYNGEERAKGNILERFSAQQFPDLHSELNLSSLELGDSALYFCASSEGIDYTFGSGTRLTVV.

The rearrangement links TRBV6-5 to TRBJ2-7; 7 positions agree with TRBD2. This CDR3 is 14 amino acids long. Unmatched junction bases numbered 6, after V lost 5 bases and J lost 2 bases. The germline V gene encodes CDR1 MNHEY and CDR2 SVGAGI. DNA of the CDR3: TGTGCCAGCAGTATAAGCGGGACCGCCTACGAGCAGTACTTC. This sequence encodes CASSISGTAYEQYF.

The rearrangement links TRBV6-1 to TRBJ2-7, with 8 bases fitting TRBD2. J lost 3 bases, V lost 7 bases, and 2 bases had no gene match. There are 12 residues in the CDR3. Germline V gene lookup returns CDR1 MNHNS and CDR2 SASEGT. CDR3 in amino acids: CASTLAGYEQYF. The CDR3 coding sequence is TGTGCCAGCACCCTAGCGGGCTACGAGCAGTACTTC.